This TCR beta chain stems from a study of T cell repertoires in cytomegalovirus infection. Overall study context: Both a matching HLA type and CMV infection were indicated by public TCR beta signatures.

Whole-study findings and limits: Summed frequency of public TCR beta families distinguished CMV carriers with the relevant HLA. The response measured ex vivo was dominated by TCR beta clonotypes (HLA-C-restricted and CMV-specific).

CDR3 length: 11 residues. Per the germline V gene, CDR1 is LGHDT and CDR2 is YNNKEL (reference sequence). Concerning this clonotype itself: Its antigen remains unidentified. One end of the junction is discordant with germline, which a read error may explain.

TCRdb processed the reads anew with MiXCR; each CDR3 protein has one entry. Among around 440,000 distinct CDR3 sequences, approximately 10% were seen once, and the ten largest hold 10%. The rearrangement links TRBV3-1 to TRBJ1-1; D remains ambiguous. This TCR came from a human donor in good health (CMV status not recorded). Some clones in this sample may be carry-over from other donors' samples. Sequencing was performed on PBMCs. CDR3 residues: CARSQDRGAFF. The CDR3 region has the DNA TGTGCCAGAAGCCAAGACCGGGGAGCTTTCTTT.